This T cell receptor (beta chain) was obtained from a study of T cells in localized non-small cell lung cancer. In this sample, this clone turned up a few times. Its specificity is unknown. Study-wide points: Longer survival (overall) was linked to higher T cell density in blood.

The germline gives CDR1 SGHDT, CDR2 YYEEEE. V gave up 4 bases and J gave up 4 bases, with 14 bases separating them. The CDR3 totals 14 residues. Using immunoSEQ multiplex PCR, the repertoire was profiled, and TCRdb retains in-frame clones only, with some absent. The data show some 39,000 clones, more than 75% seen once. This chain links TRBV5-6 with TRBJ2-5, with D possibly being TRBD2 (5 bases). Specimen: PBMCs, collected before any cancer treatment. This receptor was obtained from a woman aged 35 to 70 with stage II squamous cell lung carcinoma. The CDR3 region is CASSTNGITETQYF. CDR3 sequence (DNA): TGTGCCAGCAGCACGAACGGGATCACAGAGACCCAGTACTTC.